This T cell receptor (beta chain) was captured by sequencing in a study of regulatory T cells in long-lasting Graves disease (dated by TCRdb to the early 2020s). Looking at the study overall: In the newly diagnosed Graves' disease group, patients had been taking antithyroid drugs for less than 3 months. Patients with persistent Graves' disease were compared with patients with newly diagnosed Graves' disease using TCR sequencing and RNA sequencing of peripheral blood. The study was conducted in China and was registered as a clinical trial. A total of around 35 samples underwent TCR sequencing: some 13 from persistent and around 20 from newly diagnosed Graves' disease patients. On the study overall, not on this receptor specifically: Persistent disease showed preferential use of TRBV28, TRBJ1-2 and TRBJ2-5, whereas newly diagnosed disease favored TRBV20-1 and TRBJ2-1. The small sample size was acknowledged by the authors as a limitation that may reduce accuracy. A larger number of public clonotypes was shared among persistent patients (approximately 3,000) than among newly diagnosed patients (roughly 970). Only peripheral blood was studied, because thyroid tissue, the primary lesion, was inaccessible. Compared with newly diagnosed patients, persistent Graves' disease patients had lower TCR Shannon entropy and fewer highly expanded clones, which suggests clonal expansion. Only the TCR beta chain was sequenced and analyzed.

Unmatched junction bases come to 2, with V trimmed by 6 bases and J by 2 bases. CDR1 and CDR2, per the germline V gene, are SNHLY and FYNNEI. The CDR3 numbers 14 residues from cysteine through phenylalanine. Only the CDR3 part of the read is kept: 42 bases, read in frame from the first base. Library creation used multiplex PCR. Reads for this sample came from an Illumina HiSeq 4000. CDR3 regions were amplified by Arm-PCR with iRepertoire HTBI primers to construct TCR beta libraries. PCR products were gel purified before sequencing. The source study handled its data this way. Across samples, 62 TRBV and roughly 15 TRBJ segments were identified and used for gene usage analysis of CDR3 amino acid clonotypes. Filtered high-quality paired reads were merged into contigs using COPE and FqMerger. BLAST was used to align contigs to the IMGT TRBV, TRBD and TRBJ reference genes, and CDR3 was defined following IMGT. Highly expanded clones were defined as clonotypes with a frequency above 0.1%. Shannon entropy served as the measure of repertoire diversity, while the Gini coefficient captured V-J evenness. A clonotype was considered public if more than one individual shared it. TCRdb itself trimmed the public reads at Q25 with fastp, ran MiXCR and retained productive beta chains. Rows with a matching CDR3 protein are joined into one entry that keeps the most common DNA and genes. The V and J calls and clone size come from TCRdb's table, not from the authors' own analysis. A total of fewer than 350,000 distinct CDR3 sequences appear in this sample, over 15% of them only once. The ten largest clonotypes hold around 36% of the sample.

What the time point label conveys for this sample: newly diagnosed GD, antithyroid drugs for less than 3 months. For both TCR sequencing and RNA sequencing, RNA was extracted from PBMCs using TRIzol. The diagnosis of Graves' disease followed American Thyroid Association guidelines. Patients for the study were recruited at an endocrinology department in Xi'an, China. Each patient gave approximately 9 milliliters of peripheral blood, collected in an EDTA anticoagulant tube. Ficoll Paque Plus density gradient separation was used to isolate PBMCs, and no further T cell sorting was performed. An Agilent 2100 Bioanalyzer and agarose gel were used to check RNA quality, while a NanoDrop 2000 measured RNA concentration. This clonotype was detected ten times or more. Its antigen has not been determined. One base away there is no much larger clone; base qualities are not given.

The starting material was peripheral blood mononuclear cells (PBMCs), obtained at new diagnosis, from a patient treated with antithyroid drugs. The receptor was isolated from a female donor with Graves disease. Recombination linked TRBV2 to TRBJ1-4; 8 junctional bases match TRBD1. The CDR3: CASRNRGTNEKLFF. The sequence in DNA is TGTGCCAGCAGAAACAGGGGGACTAATGAAAAACTGTTTTTT.